Listed below are T cell receptor beta chains from one sample, sequenced in a study of cytomegalovirus exposure and HLA in healthy donors. TCRdb keeps only in-frame clones here, not all; method: immunoSEQ multiplex PCR. The table has 150,000 to 200,000 clones, less than 80% seen once. Sequencing was carried out using PBMCs. All receptors derive from a woman between 40 and 55 years old in good health and CMV-seronegative. Both conserved end residues are part of each CDR3. The order of the fields is CDR3 DNA, CDR3 protein, clone size, V gene, J gene, D gene. D genes are given only for firm matches. Only part of the rows carry a size: once, few, many, or a class if the clone is expanded.

TGTGCCAGCAGCTTAGGCCAGGCAGATCAGCCCCAGCATTTT	CASSLGQADQPQHF	-	TRBV11-2	TRBJ1-5	-
TGCGCCAGCAGCTTGGTCGACAATGAGCAGTTCTTC	CASSLVDNEQFF	once	TRBV5-1	TRBJ2-1	-
TGCGCCAGCAGCTTGGGGCCTAGCGGAGCCTACAATGAGCAGTTCTTC	CASSLGPSGAYNEQFF	-	TRBV5-1	TRBJ2-1	TRBD2
TGTGCCAGCAGCTTAAGGAGACTAGCGGGTGTTCAAGAGACCCAGTACTTC	CASSLRRLAGVQETQYF	-	TRBV7-3	TRBJ2-5	TRBD2
TGTGCCAGCAGCACGACTAGCGGGGGTATTTACAATGAGCAGTTCTTC	CASSTTSGGIYNEQFF	-	TRBV7-9	TRBJ2-1	TRBD2
TGTGCCAGCAGCAAAGTGAGGCGTATGAACACCGGGGAGCTGTTTTTT	CASSKVRRMNTGELFF	-	TRBV21-1	TRBJ2-2	-
TGTGCCAGCAGCTTAGGGTTAGCGGGCTACGAGCAGTACTTC	CASSLGLAGYEQYF	-	TRBV11-2	TRBJ2-7	TRBD2
TGCGCCAGCACCACTGACAGGGAGGCAGGAGGTTCCTACGAGCAGTACTTC	CASTTDREAGGSYEQYF	-	TRBV10-1	TRBJ2-7	-
TGTGCCAGCAGCGTGACTAGCGGGAGCACAGATACGCAGTATTTT	CASSVTSGSTDTQYF	-	TRBV9	TRBJ2-3	TRBD2
TGTGCCAGTAGCCCCAGGGGTCTTAACACAGATACGCAGTATTTT	CASSPRGLNTDTQYF	-	TRBV19	TRBJ2-3	-
TGTGCCCTCTCCCTAGGGGATCGAGAGACCCAGTACTTC	CALSLGDRETQYF	-	TRBV6-1	TRBJ2-5	-
TGTGCCAGCAGTGAAGGGGGGGGTGCATATGGCTACACCTTC	CASSEGGGAYGYTF	-	TRBV6-1	TRBJ1-2	-
TGTGCCAGCGGCCCCCGAGCCCCGGCGGGGCAGCCCCAGCATTTT	CASGPRAPAGQPQHF	-	TRBV7-2	TRBJ1-5	-
TGTGCCAGCAGCGACAGGTCCGCCTACGAGCAGTACTTC	CASSDRSAYEQYF	-	TRBV28	TRBJ2-7	-
TGTGCCAGCAGCCCCCGGACAGGGAACTATGGCTACACCTTC	CASSPRTGNYGYTF	-	TRBV11-3	TRBJ1-2	TRBD1
TGTGCCAGCAGCTTAGGAGGTAGCCCCTACAATGAGCAGTTCTTC	CASSLGGSPYNEQFF	-	TRBV11-2	TRBJ2-1	-
TGCGCCAGCAGCTCGGACAGACTTGAAGCTTTCTTT	CASSSDRLEAFF	few	TRBV5-1	TRBJ1-1	-
TGTGCCAGCAGCTTCGGTCCTCCTGGGGCCAACGTCCTGACTTTC	CASSFGPPGANVLTF	-	TRBV5-6	TRBJ2-6	-
TGTGCCAGCAGCTTGGGTGGCGGAGTTAATGAAAAACTGTTTTTT	CASSLGGGVNEKLFF	-	TRBV5-4	TRBJ1-4	-
TGTGCCAGCAGCTTAGCTTCGACAGGGGAAGAGACCCAGTACTTC	CASSLASTGEETQYF	-	TRBV11-3	TRBJ2-5	TRBD1
TGTGCCATCAGCAATAAAGGCGGTAATGAAAAACTGTTTTTT	CAISNKGGNEKLFF	-	TRBV10-3	TRBJ1-4	-
TGTGCCAGCAGCGCCGCGGCAGGGGATTTCGTTTACGAGCAGTACTTC	CASSAAAGDFVYEQYF	-	TRBV9	TRBJ2-7	-